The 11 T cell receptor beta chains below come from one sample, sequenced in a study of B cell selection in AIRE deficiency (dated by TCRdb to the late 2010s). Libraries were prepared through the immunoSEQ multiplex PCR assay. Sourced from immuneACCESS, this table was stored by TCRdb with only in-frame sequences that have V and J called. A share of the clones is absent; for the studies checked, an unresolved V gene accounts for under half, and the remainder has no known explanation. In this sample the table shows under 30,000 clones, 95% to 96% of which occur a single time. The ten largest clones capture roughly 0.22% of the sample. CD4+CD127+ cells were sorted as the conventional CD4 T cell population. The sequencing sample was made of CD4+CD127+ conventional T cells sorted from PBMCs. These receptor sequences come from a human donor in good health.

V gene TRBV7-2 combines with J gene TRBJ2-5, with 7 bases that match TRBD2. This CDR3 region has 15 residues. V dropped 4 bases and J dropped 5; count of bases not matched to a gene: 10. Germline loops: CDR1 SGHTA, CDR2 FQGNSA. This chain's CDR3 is CASSSLADYRETQYF. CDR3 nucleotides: TGTGCCAGCAGCTCCCTAGCGGACTACCGGGAGACCCAGTACTTC.

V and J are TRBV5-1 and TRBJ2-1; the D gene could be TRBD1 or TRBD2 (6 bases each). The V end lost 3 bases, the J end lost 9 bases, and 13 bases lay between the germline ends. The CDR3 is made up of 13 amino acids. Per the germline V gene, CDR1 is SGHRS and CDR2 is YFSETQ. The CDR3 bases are TGCGCCAGCAGCTCAATGGGGGGCACTGAGCAGTTCTTC. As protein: CASSSMGGTEQFF.

CDR3 sequence: CASSEWQDYGYTF. CDR3 coding DNA: TGTGCCAGCAGTGAATGGCAGGACTATGGCTACACCTTC. The chain uses TRBV2 and TRBJ1-2; no firm D call. The V gene lost 2 bases and the J gene lost 3 bases, with 7 bases spanning the gap. The CDR3 is 13 amino acids. Germline V gene sequence: CDR1 SNHLY, CDR2 FYNNEI. Filled out from reference TRBV2 and TRBJ1-2, the complete variable domain reads EPEVTQTPSHQVTQMGQEVILRCVPISNHLYFYWYRQILGQKVEFLVSFYNNEISEKSEIFDDQFSVERPDGSNFTLKIRSTKLEDSAMYFCASSEWQDYGYTFGSGTRLTVV.

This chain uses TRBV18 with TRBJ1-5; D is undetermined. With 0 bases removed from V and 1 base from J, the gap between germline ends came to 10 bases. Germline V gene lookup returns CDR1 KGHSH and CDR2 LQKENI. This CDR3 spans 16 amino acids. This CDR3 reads CASSPPSLGSNQPQHF. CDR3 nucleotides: TGTGCCAGCTCACCACCGTCGTTGGGCAGCAATCAGCCCCAGCATTTT.

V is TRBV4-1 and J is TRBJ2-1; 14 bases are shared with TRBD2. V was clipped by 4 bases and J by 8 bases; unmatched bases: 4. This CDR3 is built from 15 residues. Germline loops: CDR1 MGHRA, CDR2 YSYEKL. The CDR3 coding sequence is TGCGCCAGCAGCCTCGGACTAGCGGGAGGCTATGAGCAGTTCTTC. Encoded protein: CASSLGLAGGYEQFF.

CDR3 in DNA: TGTGCCAGCCAAGAGCCGGGGGCCACCGGGGAGCTGTTTTTT. This sequence encodes CASQEPGATGELFF. The V call is TRBV28, the J call TRBJ2-2, with D perhaps TRBD1 or TRBD2 (6 bases each). Germline V CDR1 and CDR2: MDHEN, SYDVKM. Trimming cost V 8 bases and J 4 bases, with 14 bases left between them. This CDR3 has 14 amino acids.

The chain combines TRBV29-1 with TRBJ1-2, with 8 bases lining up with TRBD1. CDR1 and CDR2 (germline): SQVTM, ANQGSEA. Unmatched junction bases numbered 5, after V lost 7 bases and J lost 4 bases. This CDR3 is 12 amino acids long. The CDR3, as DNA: TGCAGCGCGAACAGGGGGACCTATGGCTACACCTTC. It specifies CSANRGTYGYTF. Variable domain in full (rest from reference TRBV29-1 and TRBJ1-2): SAVISQKPSRDICQRGTSLTIQCQVDSQVTMMFWYRQQPGQSLTLIATANQGSEATYESGFVIDKFPISRPNLTFSTLTVSNMSPEDSSIYLCSANRGTYGYTFGSGTRLTVV.

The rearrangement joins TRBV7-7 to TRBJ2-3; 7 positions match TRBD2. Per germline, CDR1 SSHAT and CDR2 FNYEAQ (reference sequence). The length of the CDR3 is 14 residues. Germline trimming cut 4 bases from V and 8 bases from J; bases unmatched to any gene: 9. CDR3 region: CASSSGMSGGTQYF. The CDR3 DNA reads TGTGCCAGCAGCTCAGGGATGTCGGGGGGTACGCAGTATTTT.

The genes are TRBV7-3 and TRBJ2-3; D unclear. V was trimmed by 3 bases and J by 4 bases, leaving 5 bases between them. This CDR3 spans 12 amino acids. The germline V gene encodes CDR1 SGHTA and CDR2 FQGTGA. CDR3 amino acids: CASSFGADTQYF. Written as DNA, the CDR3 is TGTGCCAGCAGCTTTGGAGCAGATACGCAGTATTTT.

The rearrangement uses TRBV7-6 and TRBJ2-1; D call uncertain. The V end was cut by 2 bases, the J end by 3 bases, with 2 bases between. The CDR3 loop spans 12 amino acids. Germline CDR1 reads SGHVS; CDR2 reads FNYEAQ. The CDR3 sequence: CASSLIYNEQFF. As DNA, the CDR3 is TGTGCCAGCAGCTTAATCTACAATGAGCAGTTCTTC.

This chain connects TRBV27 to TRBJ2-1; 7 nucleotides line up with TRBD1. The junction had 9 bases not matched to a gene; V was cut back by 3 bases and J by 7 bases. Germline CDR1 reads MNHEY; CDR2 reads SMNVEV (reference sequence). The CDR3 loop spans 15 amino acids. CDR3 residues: CASSFERGRRNEQFF. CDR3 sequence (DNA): TGTGCCAGCAGTTTCGAGAGGGGGCGTAGAAATGAGCAGTTCTTC.